The 17 T cell receptor beta chains presented below share a single source sample, sequenced in a study of control samples from healthy donors and cancer patients. This table comes from immunoSEQ multiplex PCR, and its TCRdb copy is limited to in-frame clones, with some not included. The table lists 170,000 or so clones, approximately 92% of them singletons. Sequencing was done on a sample of blood. The receptors were gathered from a woman aged 40 to 49 in good health.

V gene TRBV5-6 combines with J gene TRBJ1-1, with a weak D call TRBD1 (6 bases). Germline CDR1 SGHDT, CDR2 YYEEEE. With 3 bases removed from V and 6 bases from J, the gap between germline ends came to 15 bases. The CDR3 is 14 amino acids. CDR3 bases: TGTGCCAGCAGCTCGGGGGGGCCCCGAGCTGAAGCTTTCTTT. Its translation: CASSSGGPRAEAFF.

V and J are TRBV24-1 and TRBJ2-7, with 10 bases lining up with TRBD1. This CDR3 is built from 15 residues. V lost 12 bases and J lost 3; bases outside the gene matches: 13. Looked up from germline, CDR1 is KGHDR and CDR2 is SFDVKD. In DNA, the CDR3 is TGTGCCTGCACGACAGGGGGCGAGTCATACTACGAGCAGTACTTC. Protein sequence: CACTTGGESYYEQYF.

This clone was seen once. The chain recombines TRBV7-6 with TRBJ1-6, with 10 bases that match TRBD1. The CDR3 loop spans 16 amino acids. Germline CDR1 and CDR2: SGHVS and FNYEAQ. V trimming: 0 bases; J trimming: 9 bases; junction bases outside the gene matches: 5. The CDR3 loop is CASSLAGQGVSSPLHF. The CDR3 coding sequence is TGTGCCAGCAGCTTAGCAGGACAGGGGGTTTCTTCACCCCTCCACTTT.

This clone was recorded a few times. The chain recombines TRBV7-8 with TRBJ2-5, with TRBD2 as a possible D gene (6 bases). CDR3 length: 14 amino acids. Germline V gene data show CDR1 as SGHVS and CDR2 as FQNEAQ. V lost 6 bases and J 5 bases, leaving 16 bases between the germline ends. This CDR3 reads CASRRTHGGETQYF. DNA for the CDR3: TGTGCCAGCAGACGGACCCATGGAGGGGAGACCCAGTACTTC.

The V gene is TRBV18, the J gene TRBJ2-3; D gene unclear. The V gene lost 3 bases and the J gene lost 6 bases, with 10 bases spanning the gap. Germline CDR1 and CDR2: KGHSH and LQKENI. The CDR3 sequence is 13 residues long. CDR3 sequence (DNA): TGTGCCAGCTCACCCTTCAATGCGGATACGCAGTATTTT. Translated: CASSPFNADTQYF.

The CDR3 sequence: CASSYEGLGPVNEQFF. The DNA of the CDR3 is TGTGCCAGCAGTTACGAGGGATTAGGGCCGGTCAATGAGCAGTTCTTC. The chain combines TRBV6-2 or TRBV6-3 with TRBJ2-1, with D maybe TRBD2 (5 bases). The CDR3 extends over 16 amino acids. Per germline, CDR1 MNHEY and CDR2 SVGEGT. V gave up 2 bases and J gave up 6 bases, with 17 bases separating them.

J is TRBJ1-6 and V is TRBV13; TRBD1 might be the D (5 bases). The CDR3 is made up of 17 amino acids. Per germline, CDR1 PRHDT and CDR2 FYEKMQ (reference sequence). Trimming took off 10 bases at V and 4 bases at J, with 23 bases between the two ends. CDR3 residues: CATSGRSDNLYNSPLHF. The CDR3 DNA follows: TGTGCCACTTCGGGACGATCAGATAACCTATATAATTCACCCCTCCACTTT.

This clone was detected only a few times. V and J are TRBV4-1 and TRBJ2-7, with D perhaps TRBD1 (6 bases). This CDR3 is 15 amino acids long. Germline loops: CDR1 MGHRA, CDR2 YSYEKL. V lost 0 bases to trimming and J lost 0 bases, with 9 bases between them. The CDR3 loop reads CASSQEGGTSYEQYF. In nucleotides, the CDR3 is TGCGCCAGCAGCCAAGAAGGGGGTACCTCCTACGAGCAGTACTTC.

This clone appeared a single time. The rearrangement links TRBV25-1 to TRBJ2-7, with D possibly being TRBD1 (5 bases). The CDR3 consists of 13 residues. Germline V gives CDR1 MGHDK, CDR2 SYGVNS. With 5 bases removed from V and 5 bases from J, the gap between germline ends came to 13 bases. CDR3 loop: CASSSPGSDEQYF. The CDR3 DNA reads as TGTGCCAGCAGTTCTCCAGGGTCGGACGAGCAGTACTTC.

The chain has TRBV5-8 and TRBJ1-1; D not certain. Trimming removed 0 bases from V and 4 bases from J, with 4 bases in between. From germline, CDR1 is SGHTS and CDR2 YDEGEE. The CDR3 is made up of 12 amino acids. The CDR3 here is CASSLGPTEAFF. Here the CDR3 DNA reads TGTGCCAGCAGCTTGGGTCCCACTGAAGCTTTCTTT.

This chain uses TRBV4-1 with TRBJ1-3; 9 bases fit TRBD1. CDR1 is MGHRA, CDR2 YSYEKL, per germline. Trimming took 4 bases from V and 8 from J; bases not matched to a gene: 12. The CDR3 loop spans 16 amino acids. CDR3 nucleotides: TGCGCCAGCAGCCCCTACTCGGACAGGGGTTCGGACACCATATATTTT. The encoded protein is CASSPYSDRGSDTIYF.

V and J are TRBV6-1 and TRBJ1-1; no clear D. CDR3 length equals 13 residues. The germline V gene has CDR1 MNHNS and CDR2 SASEGT. Trimming took 1 base from V and 10 from J, leaving 13 bases between them. The CDR3 bases are TGTGCCAGCAGTGAAGTTGGGGAGGTAGGAGCTTTCTTT. Translating gives CASSEVGEVGAFF.

J is TRBJ1-2 and V is TRBV19; weak D call: TRBD1 (5 bases). Germline CDR1 and CDR2: LNHDA and SQIVND (reference sequence). The CDR3 covers 15 residues. With 3 bases removed from V and 0 bases from J, the gap between germline ends came to 11 bases. This CDR3 is CASSMNRQSNYGYTF. In DNA, the CDR3 is TGTGCCAGTAGTATGAATCGACAGTCTAACTATGGCTACACCTTC.

J is TRBJ1-2 and V is TRBV19, with TRBD1 matching 9 bases. CDR1 is LNHDA and CDR2 is SQIVND in the germline V gene (reference sequence). This CDR3 contains 14 residues. The trim removed 4 bases at V and 4 bases at J, leaving 4 bases unmatched. The CDR3 bases are TGTGCCAGTAGTACCGGACAGGGGCCCTATGGCTACACCTTC. This codes for CASSTGQGPYGYTF.

J is TRBJ2-5 and V is TRBV6-6; TRBD2 matches at 8 bases. Germline CDR1 reads MNHNY; CDR2 reads SVGAGI (reference sequence). V was clipped by 6 bases and J by 5 bases; unmatched bases: 5. The CDR3 spans 13 residues. For the CDR3, the DNA is TGTGCCAGCAGCTTAGCGGGGAGGGAGACCCAGTACTTC. Its translation is CASSLAGRETQYF.

The V gene is TRBV11-2, the J gene TRBJ2-7, with TRBD1 identical over 9 bases. The V segment lost 6 bases and the J segment 6 bases; nucleotides outside the gene matches: 12. CDR3 length equals 15 residues. Germline V gene lookup returns CDR1 SGHAT and CDR2 FQNNGV. The CDR3 loop reads CASRPGQGSSREQYF. The CDR3 DNA follows: TGTGCCAGCAGGCCGGGACAGGGCTCGTCACGCGAGCAGTACTTC.

The gene calls are TRBV6-5 and TRBJ1-1; no firm D call. The CDR3 sequence is 13 residues long. Germline CDR1 and CDR2: MNHEY and SVGAGI. V was clipped by 4 bases and J by 3 bases, with 9 bases between them. CDR3 protein: CASSWGSHTEAFF. The CDR3 DNA is TGTGCCAGCAGTTGGGGTTCTCACACTGAAGCTTTCTTT.